This TCR beta chain is drawn from a study of T cell responses to AZD1222 COVID-19 vaccine. The CDR3 has 15 residues. Germline CDR1 is MNHEY and CDR2 is SMNVEV (reference sequence). V lost 2 bases and J lost 0, with 11 bases in between. Produced via immunoSEQ multiplex PCR; TCRdb's table is partial and in-frame only. This table has more than 100,000 clones, approximately 89% appearing once. This material consisted of peripheral blood, taken on day 0 of AZD1222 vaccination. This chain links TRBV27 with TRBJ2-7; D is perhaps TRBD1 or TRBD2 (5 bases each). The TCR was taken from an adult in good health. The CDR3 DNA reads TGTGCCAGCAGTTTAGATTTTGGGGGCTCCTACGAGCAGTACTTC. Encoded protein: CASSLDFGGSYEQYF.